This T cell receptor (beta chain) was found in a study of shared clonotypes between healthy human individuals. Study results and caveats: With few donors, the genetic and exposure-history diversity represented was limited. Naive subsets tended to show greater estimated richness than memory subsets.

Deep was the level used in running the assay. Only in-frame clones appear in the TCRdb table, and some are missing; sequencing was by immunoSEQ multiplex PCR. The data hold about 2.4 million clones, with roughly 93% observed a single time. This clone is a singleton in its sample. Its target is unknown. The receptor comes from a man younger than 35 in good health. Some clones in this sample may be carry-over from other donors' samples. Sequencing was performed on naive CD4+ T cells from PBMCs. This sample's subset: CD45RA+ positively selected.

The CDR3 nucleotides read TGTGCCAGCAGCCCTTGGACAGGAGCGAACACCGGGGAGCTGTTTTTT. This translates into CASSPWTGANTGELFF. The V gene is TRBV14, the J gene TRBJ2-2, with TRBD1 matching 7 bases. Trimming took 4 bases from V and 0 from J; bases not matched to a gene: 5. The CDR3 covers 16 residues. Per germline, CDR1 SGHDN and CDR2 FVKESK.